This is a list of T cell receptor beta chains from one sample in a study of identical twins. TCRdb itself ran the 5' RACE reads through MiXCR, one entry per CDR3 protein. This table holds about 240,000 distinct CDR3 sequences, under 12% found once. Sequenced: memory T cells sorted from blood. The source of these receptors is a man aged 50 to 60 in good health. Each CDR3 is given with its conserved first and last residue. The D gene is left open where the match is weak. The listing skips clone size in some rows; elsewhere it reads once, few, many or a size class.

TRBV2,-,few,TRBJ2-3,TGTGCCAGCAGTGAAGCGATGGTAGATACGCAGTATTTT,CASSEAMVDTQYF
TRBV4-2,TRBD1,-,TRBJ1-2,TGTGCCAGCAGCCCTCGGACAGGGGTAGGCTATGGCTACACCTTC,CASSPRTGVGYGYTF
TRBV5-1,TRBD2,few,TRBJ2-2,TGCGCCAGCAGCTGGAGCGGGGGCAACACCGGGGAGCTGTTTTTT,CASSWSGGNTGELFF
TRBV4-3,-,-,TRBJ2-2,TGCGCCAGCAGCCGACTAGCGGACAGGGGGTATACCGGGGAGCTGTTTTTT,CASSRLADRGYTGELFF
TRBV11-2,-,few,TRBJ2-3,TGTGCCAGCAGGTTTACAGGGATAGATACGCAGTATTTT,CASRFTGIDTQYF
TRBV3-1,TRBD1,many,TRBJ2-1,TGTGCCAGCAGCCCCCGGGACAGGGGGTATGGTGAGCAGTTCTTC,CASSPRDRGYGEQFF
TRBV24-1,TRBD2,few,TRBJ2-2,TGTGCCACAACCACCCGGGACTATCTTTCCGGGGAGCTGTTTTTT,CATTTRDYLSGELFF
TRBV20-1,-,many,TRBJ1-1,TGCAGTGCTAGAGATCAGGGCAGGGTATCGATATTTACGGAAGCTTTCTTT,CSARDQGRVSIFTEAFF
TRBV6-2/TRBV6-3,TRBD1,-,TRBJ2-7,TGTGCCAGCAGTTACGCAGCCGGGACAGGGACCTACGAGCAGTACTTC,CASSYAAGTGTYEQYF
TRBV3-1,-,-,TRBJ2-1,TGTGCCAGCAGCCAAGACCCCGCCACCGCTAGTAATGAGCAGTCCTTC,CASSQDPATASNEQSF
TRBV27,TRBD2,-,TRBJ2-1,TGTGCCAGCAGTTTCCTGGGAGCGGGGGGTTCCTACAATGAGCAGTTCTTC,CASSFLGAGGSYNEQFF
TRBV5-5,-,-,TRBJ2-5,TGTGCCAGCAGCTTTTTATCAGGGGCCGAGACCCAGTACTTC,CASSFLSGAETQYF
TRBV6-1,-,many,TRBJ2-5,TGTGCCAGCAGTGACGGTGGGGGGACCCAAGAGACCCAGTACTTC,CASSDGGGTQETQYF
TRBV30,-,few,TRBJ2-7,TGTGCCTGGAGGAACCCCAGGAGCTCCTACGAGCAGTACTTC,CAWRNPRSSYEQYF
TRBV5-1,-,few,TRBJ2-5,TGCGCCAGCAGCTTGGCGGTAGGGTTCCAAGAGACCCAGTACTTC,CASSLAVGFQETQYF
TRBV5-1,TRBD2,-,TRBJ2-3,TGCGCCAGCAGCCTTAGCGGGCGTTCAGATACGCAGTATTTT,CASSLSGRSDTQYF